The T cell receptor beta chain under discussion was sequenced for a study of T cell responses to AZD1222 COVID-19 vaccine. General study results and limits: The peak T cell response came first, and repertoires were sampled only after it.

Some clones are missing from TCRdb's copy, which holds only in-frame ones; the method was immunoSEQ multiplex PCR. The profile shows approximately 270,000 clones, 94% of them singletons. Germline loops: CDR1 SGHTA, CDR2 FQGNSA. The CDR3 loop spans 14 amino acids. V lost 4 bases, J lost 3 bases, and 12 bases lay in between. With regard to this clone: The target antigen is unknown.

This clonotype was obtained from an adult who received the AZD1222 COVID-19 vaccine. The chain combines TRBV7-2 with TRBJ2-5; possibly TRBD1 for D (5 bases). Sequences were derived from peripheral blood, sampled 28 days after the second AZD1222 dose. The CDR3 protein is CASSSLAGKETQYF. DNA for the CDR3: TGTGCCAGCAGCTCCTTAGCAGGGAAAGAGACCCAGTACTTC.